This TCR beta chain was profiled in a study of shared T cell receptors in the human thymus. Sequencing was performed with immunoSEQ multiplex PCR; in TCRdb, only in-frame clones are kept and a portion is missing. Altogether hundreds of thousands of clones are present, more than 75% being singletons, with the ten largest covering about 0.01%. This clone was counted once. The V end was cut by 0 bases, the J end by 6 bases, with 15 bases between. This CDR3 has 15 amino acids. Germline V gene sequence: CDR1 SGHVS, CDR2 FQNEAQ. These sequences were also reported in another study, on human thymus T cells.

The genes are TRBV7-8 and TRBJ2-7; TRBD2 might be the D (6 bases). The sample consisted of thymocytes. This sequence was found in a boy in the first two years of life with a congenital heart defect. The CDR3, as DNA: TGTGCCAGCAGCTTAGCGATGGCTAGCGTCCTCGAGCAGTACTTC. As protein: CASSLAMASVLEQYF.